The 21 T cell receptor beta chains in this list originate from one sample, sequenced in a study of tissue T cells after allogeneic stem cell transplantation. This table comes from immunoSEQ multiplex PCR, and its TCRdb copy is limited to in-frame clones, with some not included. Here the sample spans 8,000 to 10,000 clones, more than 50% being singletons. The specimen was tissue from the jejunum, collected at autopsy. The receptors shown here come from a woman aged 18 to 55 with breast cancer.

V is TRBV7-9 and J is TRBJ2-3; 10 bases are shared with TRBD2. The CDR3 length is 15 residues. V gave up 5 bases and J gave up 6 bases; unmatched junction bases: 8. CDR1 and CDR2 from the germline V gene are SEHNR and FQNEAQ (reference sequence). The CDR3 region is CASSRPGLALDTQYF. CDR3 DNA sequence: TGTGCCAGCAGCCGACCGGGACTAGCGCTGGATACGCAGTATTTT.

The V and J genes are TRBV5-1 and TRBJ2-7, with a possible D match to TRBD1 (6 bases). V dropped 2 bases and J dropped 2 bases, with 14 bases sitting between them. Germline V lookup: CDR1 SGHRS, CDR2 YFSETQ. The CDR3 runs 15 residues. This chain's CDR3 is CASSLNRAGAYEQYF. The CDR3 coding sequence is TGCGCCAGCAGCTTAAACAGGGCAGGAGCCTACGAGCAGTACTTC. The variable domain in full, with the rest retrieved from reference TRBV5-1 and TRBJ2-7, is KAGVTQTPRYLIKTRGQQVTLSCSPISGHRSVSWYQQTPGQGLQFLFEYFSETQRNKGNFPGRFSGRQFSNSRSEMNVSTLELGDSALYLCASSLNRAGAYEQYFGPGTRLTVT.

CDR3: CASSPRDWGTSEQYF. In DNA, the CDR3 is TGCGCCAGCAGTCCAAGGGACTGGGGGACCTCCGAGCAGTACTTC. J is TRBJ2-7 and V is TRBV23-1; D is perhaps TRBD2 (6 bases). TRBV23-1 is classed as an ORF, of uncertain function. Trimming took off 4 bases at V and 6 bases at J, with 19 bases between the two ends. This CDR3 spans 15 amino acids.

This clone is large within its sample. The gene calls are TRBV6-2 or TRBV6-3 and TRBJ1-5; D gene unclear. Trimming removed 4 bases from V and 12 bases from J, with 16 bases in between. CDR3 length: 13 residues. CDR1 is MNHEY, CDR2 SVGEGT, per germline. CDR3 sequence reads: CASSFPARYNQHF. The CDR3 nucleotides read TGTGCCAGCAGTTTCCCCGCGAGGTATAACCAGCATTTT.

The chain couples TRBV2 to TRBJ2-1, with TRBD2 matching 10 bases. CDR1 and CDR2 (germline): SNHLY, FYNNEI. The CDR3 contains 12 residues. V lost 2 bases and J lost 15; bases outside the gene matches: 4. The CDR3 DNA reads TGTGCCAGCAGTGAATCGGGACTAGCGCCGTTCTTC. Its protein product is CASSESGLAPFF.

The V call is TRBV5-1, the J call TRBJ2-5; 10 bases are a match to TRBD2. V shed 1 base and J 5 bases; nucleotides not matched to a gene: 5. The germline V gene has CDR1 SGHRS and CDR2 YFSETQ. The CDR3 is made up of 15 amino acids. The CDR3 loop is CASSLSSGGAETQYF. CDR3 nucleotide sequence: TGCGCCAGCAGCTTGTCCAGCGGGGGGGCCGAGACCCAGTACTTC.

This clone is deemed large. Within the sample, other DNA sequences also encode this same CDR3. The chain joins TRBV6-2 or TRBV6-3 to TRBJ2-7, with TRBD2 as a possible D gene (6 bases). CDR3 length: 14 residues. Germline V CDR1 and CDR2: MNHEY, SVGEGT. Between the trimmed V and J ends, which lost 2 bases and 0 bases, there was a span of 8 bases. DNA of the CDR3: TGTGCCAGCAGTTACGTGGGGGGCTCCTACGAGCAGTACTTC. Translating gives CASSYVGGSYEQYF.

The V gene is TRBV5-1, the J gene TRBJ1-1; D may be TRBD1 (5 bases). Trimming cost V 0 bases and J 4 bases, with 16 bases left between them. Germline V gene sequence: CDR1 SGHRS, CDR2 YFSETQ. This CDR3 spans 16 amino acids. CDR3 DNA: TGCGCCAGCAGCTTGGGTTCCGGGGCAGGAGGCACTGAAGCTTTCTTT. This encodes CASSLGSGAGGTEAFF.

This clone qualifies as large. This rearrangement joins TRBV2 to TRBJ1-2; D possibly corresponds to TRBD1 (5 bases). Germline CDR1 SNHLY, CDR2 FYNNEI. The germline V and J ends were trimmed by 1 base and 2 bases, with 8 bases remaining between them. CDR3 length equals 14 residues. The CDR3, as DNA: TGTGCCAGCAGTGAAGAGGCAGGGAACTATGGCTACACCTTC. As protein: CASSEEAGNYGYTF.

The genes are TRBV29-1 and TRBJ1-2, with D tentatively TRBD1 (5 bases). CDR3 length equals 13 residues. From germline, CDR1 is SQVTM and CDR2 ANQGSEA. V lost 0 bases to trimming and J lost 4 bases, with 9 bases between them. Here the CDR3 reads CSVEDMGGYGYTF. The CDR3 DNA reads TGCAGCGTTGAAGATATGGGGGGCTATGGCTACACCTTC.

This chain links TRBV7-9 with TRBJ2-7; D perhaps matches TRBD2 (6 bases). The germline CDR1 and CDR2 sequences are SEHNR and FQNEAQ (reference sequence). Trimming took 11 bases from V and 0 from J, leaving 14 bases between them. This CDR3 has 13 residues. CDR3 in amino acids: CAGGAFGSYEQYF. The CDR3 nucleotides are TGTGCCGGCGGGGCTTTTGGCTCCTACGAGCAGTACTTC.

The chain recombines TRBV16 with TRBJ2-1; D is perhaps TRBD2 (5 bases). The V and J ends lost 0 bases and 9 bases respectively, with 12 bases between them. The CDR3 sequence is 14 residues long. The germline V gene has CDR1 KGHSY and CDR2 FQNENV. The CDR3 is CASSQSGEGGEQFF. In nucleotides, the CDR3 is TGTGCCAGCAGCCAATCGGGAGAGGGCGGTGAGCAGTTCTTC.

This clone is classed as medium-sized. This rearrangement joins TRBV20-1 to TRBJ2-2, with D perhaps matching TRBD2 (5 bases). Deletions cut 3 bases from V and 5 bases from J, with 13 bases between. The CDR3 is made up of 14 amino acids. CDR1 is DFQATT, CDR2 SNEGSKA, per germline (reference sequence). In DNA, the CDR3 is TGCAGTGCTAGTTTAGCCACGGGGACCGGGGAGCTGTTTTTT. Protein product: CSASLATGTGELFF.

The CDR3 is CASSAGRNNEQFF. The CDR3 bases are TGTGCCAGCAGCGCCGGACGTAACAATGAGCAGTTCTTC. The genes are TRBV7-2 and TRBJ2-1; D is ambiguous. CDR3 size: 13 residues. The V end lost 5 bases, the J end lost 5 bases, and 10 bases lay between the germline ends. Germline CDR1 is SGHTA and CDR2 is FQGNSA.

The CDR3 here is CASSLESVTEAFF. The DNA for the CDR3 is TGCGCCAGCAGCTTGGAAAGTGTTACTGAAGCTTTCTTT. The chain carries TRBV5-1 and TRBJ1-1; no firm D call. Trimming removed 0 bases at V and 5 bases at J, with 8 bases between. The CDR3 runs 13 residues. Germline V gene sequence: CDR1 SGHRS, CDR2 YFSETQ.

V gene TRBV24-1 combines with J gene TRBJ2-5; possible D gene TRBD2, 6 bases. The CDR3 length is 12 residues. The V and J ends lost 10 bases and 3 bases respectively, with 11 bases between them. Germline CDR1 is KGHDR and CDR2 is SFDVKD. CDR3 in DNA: TGTGCCACGGACGGGGGTGAAGAGACCCAGTACTTC. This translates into CATDGGEETQYF.

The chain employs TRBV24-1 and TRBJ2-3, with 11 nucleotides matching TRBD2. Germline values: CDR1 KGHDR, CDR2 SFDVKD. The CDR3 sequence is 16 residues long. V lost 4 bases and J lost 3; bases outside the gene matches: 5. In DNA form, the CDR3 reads TGTGCCACCAGTGAAGGTAGCGGGGGGGCAACAGATACGCAGTATTTT. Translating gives CATSEGSGGATDTQYF.

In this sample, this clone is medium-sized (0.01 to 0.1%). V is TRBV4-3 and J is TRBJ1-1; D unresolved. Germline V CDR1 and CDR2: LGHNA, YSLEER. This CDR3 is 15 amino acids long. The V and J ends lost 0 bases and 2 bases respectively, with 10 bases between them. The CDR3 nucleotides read TGCGCCAGCAGCCAAGATTATCACAGAAACACTGAAGCTTTCTTT. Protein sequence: CASSQDYHRNTEAFF.

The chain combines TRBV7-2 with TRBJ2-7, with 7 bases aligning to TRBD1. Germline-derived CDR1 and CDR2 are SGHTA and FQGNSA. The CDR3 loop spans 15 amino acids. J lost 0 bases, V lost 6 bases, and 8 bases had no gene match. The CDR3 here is CASSFDRASSYEQYF. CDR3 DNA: TGTGCCAGCAGTTTTGACAGGGCAAGCTCCTACGAGCAGTACTTC.

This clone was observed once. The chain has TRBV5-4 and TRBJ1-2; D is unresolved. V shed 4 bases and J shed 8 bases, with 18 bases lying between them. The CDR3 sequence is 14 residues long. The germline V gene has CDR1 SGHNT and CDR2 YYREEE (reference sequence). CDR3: CASSTDQTPGGYTF. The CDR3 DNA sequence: TGTGCCAGCAGCACGGACCAGACTCCGGGGGGCTACACCTTC.

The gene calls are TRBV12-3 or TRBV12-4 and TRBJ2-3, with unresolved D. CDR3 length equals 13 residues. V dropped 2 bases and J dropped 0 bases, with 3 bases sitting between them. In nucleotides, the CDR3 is TGTGCCAGCAGTTTACTCAGCACAGATACGCAGTATTTT. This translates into CASSLLSTDTQYF.